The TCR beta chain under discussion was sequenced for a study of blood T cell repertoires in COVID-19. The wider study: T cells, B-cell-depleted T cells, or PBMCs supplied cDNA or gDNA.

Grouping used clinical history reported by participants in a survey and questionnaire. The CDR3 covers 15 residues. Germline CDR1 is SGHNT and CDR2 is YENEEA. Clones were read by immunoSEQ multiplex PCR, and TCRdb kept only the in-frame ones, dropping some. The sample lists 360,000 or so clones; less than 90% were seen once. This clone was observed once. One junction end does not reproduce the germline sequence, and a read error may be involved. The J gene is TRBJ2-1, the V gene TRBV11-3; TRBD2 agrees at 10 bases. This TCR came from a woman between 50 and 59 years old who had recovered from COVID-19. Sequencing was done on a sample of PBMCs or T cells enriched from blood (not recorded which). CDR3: CASSLVAGGPNEQFF. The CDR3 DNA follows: TGTGCCAGTAGCTTAGTAGCGGGGGGCCCCAATGAGCAGTTCTTC.